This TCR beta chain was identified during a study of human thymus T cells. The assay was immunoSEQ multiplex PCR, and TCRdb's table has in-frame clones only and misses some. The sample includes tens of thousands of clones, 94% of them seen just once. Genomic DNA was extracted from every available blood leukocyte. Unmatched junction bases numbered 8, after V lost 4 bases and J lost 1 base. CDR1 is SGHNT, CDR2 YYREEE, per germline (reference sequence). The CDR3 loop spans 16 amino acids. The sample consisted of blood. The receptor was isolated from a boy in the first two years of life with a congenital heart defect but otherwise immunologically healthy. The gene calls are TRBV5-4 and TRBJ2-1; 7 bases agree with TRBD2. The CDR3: CASSRGGGGSYNEQFF. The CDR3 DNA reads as TGTGCCAGCAGCCGGGGAGGCGGGGGTTCCTACAATGAGCAGTTCTTC.